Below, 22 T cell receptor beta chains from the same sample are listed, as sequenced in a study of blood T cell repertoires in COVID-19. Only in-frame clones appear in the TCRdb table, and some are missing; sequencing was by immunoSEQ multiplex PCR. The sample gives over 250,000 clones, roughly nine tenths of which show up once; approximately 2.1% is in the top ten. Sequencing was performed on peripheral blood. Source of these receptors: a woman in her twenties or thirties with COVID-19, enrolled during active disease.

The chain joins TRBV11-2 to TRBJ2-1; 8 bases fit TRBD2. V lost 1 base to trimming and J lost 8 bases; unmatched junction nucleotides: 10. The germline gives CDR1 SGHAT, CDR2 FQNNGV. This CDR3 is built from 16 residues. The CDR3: CASSLVGGLARHEQFF. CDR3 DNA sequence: TGTGCCAGCAGCTTAGTAGGTGGACTAGCACGACATGAGCAGTTCTTC.

Here the CDR3 DNA reads TGTGCCTGGAGTAACAGGGGCCAAGGGCCCCAGCATTTT. Encoded protein: CAWSNRGQGPQHF. The chain has TRBV30 and TRBJ1-5; 7 bases align to TRBD1. Germline CDR1 and CDR2: GTSNPN and SVGIG (reference sequence). The CDR3 sequence is 13 residues long. The V and J ends lost 2 bases and 9 bases, in that order; junction bases with no gene match: 7.

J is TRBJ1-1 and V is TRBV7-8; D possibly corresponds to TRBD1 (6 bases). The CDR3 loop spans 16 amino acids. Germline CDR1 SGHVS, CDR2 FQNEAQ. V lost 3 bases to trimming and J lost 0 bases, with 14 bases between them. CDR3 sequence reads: CASSFSQGNLNTEAFF. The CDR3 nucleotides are TGTGCCAGCAGCTTCTCACAGGGCAACTTGAACACTGAAGCTTTCTTT.

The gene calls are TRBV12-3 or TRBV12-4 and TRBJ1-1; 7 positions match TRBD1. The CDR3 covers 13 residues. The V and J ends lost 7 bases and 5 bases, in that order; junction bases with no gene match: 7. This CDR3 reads CASTATGATEAFF. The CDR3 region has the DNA TGTGCCAGCACCGCAACAGGGGCGACTGAAGCTTTCTTT.

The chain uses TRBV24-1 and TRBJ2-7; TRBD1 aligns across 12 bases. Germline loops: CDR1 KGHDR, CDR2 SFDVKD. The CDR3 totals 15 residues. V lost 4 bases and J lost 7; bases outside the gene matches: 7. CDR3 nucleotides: TGTGCCACCAGTGACCCGGGACAGGGGGCTGGGGAGCAGTACTTC. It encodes CATSDPGQGAGEQYF.

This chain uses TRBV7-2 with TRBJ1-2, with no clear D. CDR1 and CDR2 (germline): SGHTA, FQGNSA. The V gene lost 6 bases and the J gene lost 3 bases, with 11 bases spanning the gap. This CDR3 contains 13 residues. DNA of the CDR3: TGTGCCAGCAGTCCCGCCCGGGACTATGGCTACACCTTC. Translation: CASSPARDYGYTF.

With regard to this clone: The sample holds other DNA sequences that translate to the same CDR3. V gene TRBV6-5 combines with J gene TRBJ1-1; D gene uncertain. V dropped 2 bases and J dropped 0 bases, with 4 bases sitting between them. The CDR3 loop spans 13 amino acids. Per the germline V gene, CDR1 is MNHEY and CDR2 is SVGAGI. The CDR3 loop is CASSYAVNTEAFF. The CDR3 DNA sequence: TGTGCCAGCAGTTACGCAGTGAACACTGAAGCTTTCTTT.

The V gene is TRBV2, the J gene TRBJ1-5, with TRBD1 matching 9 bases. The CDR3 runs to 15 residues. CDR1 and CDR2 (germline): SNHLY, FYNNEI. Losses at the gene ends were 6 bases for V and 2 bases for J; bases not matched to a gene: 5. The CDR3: CASSQGQGGNQPQHF. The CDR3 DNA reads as TGTGCCAGCAGCCAGGGACAGGGTGGCAATCAGCCCCAGCATTTT.

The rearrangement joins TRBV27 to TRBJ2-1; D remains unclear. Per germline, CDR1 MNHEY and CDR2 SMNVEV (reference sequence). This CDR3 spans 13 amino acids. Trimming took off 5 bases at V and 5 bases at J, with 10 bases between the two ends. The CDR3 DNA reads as TGTGCCAGCAGTCCCGGGTCAAACAATGAGCAGTTCTTC. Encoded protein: CASSPGSNNEQFF.

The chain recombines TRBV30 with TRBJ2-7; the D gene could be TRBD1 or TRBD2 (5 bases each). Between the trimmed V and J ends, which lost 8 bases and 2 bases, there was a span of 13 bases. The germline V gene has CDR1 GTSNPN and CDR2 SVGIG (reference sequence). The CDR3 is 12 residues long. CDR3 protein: CAGGKAPYEQYF. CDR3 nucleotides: TGTGCCGGGGGAAAAGCGCCCTACGAGCAGTACTTC.

The CDR3 nucleotides read TGCGCCAGCAGCTTGGATATGACTAGCGCCACCTACGAGCAGTACTTC. Residues: CASSLDMTSATYEQYF. The chain has TRBV5-1 and TRBJ2-7; TRBD2 matches at 8 bases. V lost 0 bases, J lost 2 bases, and 7 bases stayed unmatched. The CDR3 extends over 16 amino acids. From germline, CDR1 is SGHRS and CDR2 YFSETQ.

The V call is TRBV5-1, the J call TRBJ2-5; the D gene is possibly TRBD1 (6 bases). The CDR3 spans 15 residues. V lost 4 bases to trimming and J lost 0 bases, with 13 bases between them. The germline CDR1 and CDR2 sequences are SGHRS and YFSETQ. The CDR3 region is CASSPVGQHQETQYF. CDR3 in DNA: TGCGCCAGCAGCCCGGTCGGACAGCACCAAGAGACCCAGTACTTC.

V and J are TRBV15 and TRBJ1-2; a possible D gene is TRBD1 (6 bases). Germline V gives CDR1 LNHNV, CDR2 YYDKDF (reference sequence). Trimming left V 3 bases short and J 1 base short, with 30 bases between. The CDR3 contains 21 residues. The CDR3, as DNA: TGTGCCACCAGCAGGGTGGCGAATCGGTTGACAGGTCAGGGTCTTAACTATGGCTACACCTTC. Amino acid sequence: CATSRVANRLTGQGLNYGYTF.

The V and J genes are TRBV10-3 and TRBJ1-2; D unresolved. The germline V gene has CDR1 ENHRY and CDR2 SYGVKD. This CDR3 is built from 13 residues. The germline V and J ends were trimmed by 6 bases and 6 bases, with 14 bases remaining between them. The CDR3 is CAISPSVADGYTF. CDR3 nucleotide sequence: TGTGCCATCAGCCCCTCAGTTGCGGATGGCTACACCTTC.

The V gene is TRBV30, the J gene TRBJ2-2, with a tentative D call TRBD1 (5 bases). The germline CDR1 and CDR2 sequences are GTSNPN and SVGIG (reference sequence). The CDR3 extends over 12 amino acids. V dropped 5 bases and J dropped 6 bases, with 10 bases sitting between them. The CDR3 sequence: CAWGQAPGELFF. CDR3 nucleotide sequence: TGTGCCTGGGGACAAGCCCCCGGGGAGCTGTTTTTT.

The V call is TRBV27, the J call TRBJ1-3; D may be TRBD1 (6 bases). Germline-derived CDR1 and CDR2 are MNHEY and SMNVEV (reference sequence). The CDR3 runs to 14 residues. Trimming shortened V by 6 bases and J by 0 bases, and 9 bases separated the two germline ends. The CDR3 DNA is TGTGCCAGCAGGGACAGTACCTCTGGAAACACCATATATTTT. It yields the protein CASRDSTSGNTIYF.

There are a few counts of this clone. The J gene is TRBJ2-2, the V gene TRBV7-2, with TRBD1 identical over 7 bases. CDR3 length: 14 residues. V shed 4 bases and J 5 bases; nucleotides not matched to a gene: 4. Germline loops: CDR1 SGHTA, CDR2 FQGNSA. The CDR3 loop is CASSSGTVTGELFF. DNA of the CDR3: TGTGCCAGCAGCTCCGGGACAGTGACCGGGGAGCTGTTTTTT.

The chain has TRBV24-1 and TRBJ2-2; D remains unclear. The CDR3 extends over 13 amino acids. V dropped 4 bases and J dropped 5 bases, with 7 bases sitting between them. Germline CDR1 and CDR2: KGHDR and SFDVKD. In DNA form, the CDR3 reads TGTGCCACCAGTGACCTCAGTACCGGGGAGCTGTTTTTT. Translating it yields CATSDLSTGELFF.

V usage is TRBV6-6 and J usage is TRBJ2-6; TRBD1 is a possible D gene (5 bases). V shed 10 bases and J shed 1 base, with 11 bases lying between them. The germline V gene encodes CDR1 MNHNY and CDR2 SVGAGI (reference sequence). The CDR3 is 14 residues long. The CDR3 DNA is TGTGCCACCGGGCAGGGATCTGGGGCCAACGTCCTGACTTTC. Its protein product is CATGQGSGANVLTF.

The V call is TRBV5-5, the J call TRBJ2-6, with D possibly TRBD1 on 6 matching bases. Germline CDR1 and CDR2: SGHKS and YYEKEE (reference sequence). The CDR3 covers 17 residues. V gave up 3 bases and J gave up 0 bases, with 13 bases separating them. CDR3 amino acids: CASSSDIQGSGANVLTF. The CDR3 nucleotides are TGTGCCAGCAGCTCCGACATACAGGGCTCTGGGGCCAACGTCCTGACTTTC.

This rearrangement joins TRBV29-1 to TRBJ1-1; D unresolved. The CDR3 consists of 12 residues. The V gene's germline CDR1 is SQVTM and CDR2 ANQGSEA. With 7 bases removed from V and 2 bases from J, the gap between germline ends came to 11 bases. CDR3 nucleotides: TGCAGCGGGGGTAGTCCCAACACTGAAGCTTTCTTT. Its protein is CSGGSPNTEAFF.

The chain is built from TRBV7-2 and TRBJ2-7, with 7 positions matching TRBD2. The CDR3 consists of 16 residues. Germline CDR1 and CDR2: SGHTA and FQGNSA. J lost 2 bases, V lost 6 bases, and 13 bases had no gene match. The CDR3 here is CASSPGSTSSTYEQYF. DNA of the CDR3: TGTGCCAGCAGTCCGGGTTCGACTAGCTCCACCTACGAGCAGTACTTC.